The present T cell receptor beta chain was sequenced within a study of cytomegalovirus exposure and HLA in healthy donors. Findings and limits, study-wide: It was reportedly the case that the classifier diagnosed cytomegalovirus status with high specificity and sensitivity. The tendency of first-cohort TCR clusters to co-occur in the 120 or so validation repertoires was the finding of a later analysis. Cytomegalovirus association was listed for 164 TCR beta chains.

The validation cohort, a group of around 120 subjects, included the donors and was separate from the approximately 660-subject first cohort. About this clone itself: Its antigen is as yet unknown.

Using immunoSEQ multiplex PCR, the repertoire was profiled, and TCRdb retains in-frame clones only, with some absent. Of 120,000 to 150,000 clones in the sample, around nine tenths were seen once. V shed 7 bases and J 6 bases; nucleotides not matched to a gene: 16. This CDR3 has 17 residues. Germline values: CDR1 MNHEY, CDR2 SMNVEV (reference sequence). Material for sequencing was PBMCs. This receptor was obtained from a man younger than 35 in good health and CMV-seropositive. The chain employs TRBV27 and TRBJ2-1; 9 bases are shared with TRBD2. CDR3 region: CASTRFGARGGLNEQFF. The DNA of the CDR3 is TGTGCCAGCACCAGGTTTGGGGCGCGGGGGGGCCTCAATGAGCAGTTCTTC.